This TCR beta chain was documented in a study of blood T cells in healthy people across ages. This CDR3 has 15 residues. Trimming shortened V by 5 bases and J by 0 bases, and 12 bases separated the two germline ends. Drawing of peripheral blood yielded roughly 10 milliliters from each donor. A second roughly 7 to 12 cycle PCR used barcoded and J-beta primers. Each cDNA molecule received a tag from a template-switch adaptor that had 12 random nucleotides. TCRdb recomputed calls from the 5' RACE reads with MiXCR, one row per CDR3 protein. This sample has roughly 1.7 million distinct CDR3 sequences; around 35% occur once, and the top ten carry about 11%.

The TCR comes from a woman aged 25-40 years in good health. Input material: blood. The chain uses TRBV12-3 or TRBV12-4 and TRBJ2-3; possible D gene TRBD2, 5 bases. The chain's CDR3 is CASSTRPSSTDTQYF. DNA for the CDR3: TGTGCCAGCAGTACTAGACCTTCTAGCACAGATACGCAGTATTTT.